A single sample is the source of the 5 T cell receptor beta chains below, sequenced in a study of response to subunit inactivated influenza vaccine listed by TCRdb under 2018. To prepare the library, RT-PCR was applied. The instrument given in TCRdb is Illumina HiSeq 2500. TCRdb reran the public reads through fastp at Q25 and MiXCR, keeping productive beta chains. Every entry covers one CDR3 protein and lists the most common genes and DNA from its rows. Present in this sample are hundreds of thousands of distinct CDR3 sequences, 16% of which were seen just once. Of the sample, 3% falls within the top ten clones. Here the sequenced sample was CD4+ T cells sorted from PBMCs, taken around 25 months after vaccination. These receptors were obtained from a man between 50 and 69 years old who received an inactivated influenza vaccine. Donor details come from another sample of the same person, matched by shared clones.

This clonotype has only a few counts. The rearrangement joins TRBV5-1 to TRBJ2-7; TRBD1 matches 8 bases. CDR3 length: 15 residues. V lost 2 bases and J lost 3; bases outside the gene matches: 7. CDR1 is SGHRS, CDR2 YFSETQ, per germline. CDR3 DNA sequence: TGCGCCAGCAGCTTAGCTGGTGGACAGGGCTACGAGCAGTACTTC. Its translation is CASSLAGGQGYEQYF.

This clonotype was counted many times. The chain carries TRBV7-2 and TRBJ2-5; 7 bases agree with TRBD2. V dropped 6 bases and J dropped 5; count of bases not matched to a gene: 9. CDR1 and CDR2 from the germline V gene are SGHTA and FQGNSA. The CDR3 spans 14 residues. The CDR3 is CASSANMGGETQYF. The CDR3 nucleotides are TGTGCCAGCAGTGCTAACATGGGAGGGGAGACCCAGTACTTC.

In this sample, this clonotype is medium-sized. This rearrangement joins TRBV7-6 to TRBJ2-1; D may be TRBD2 (5 bases). Germline-derived CDR1 and CDR2 are SGHVS and FNYEAQ. Deletions cut 1 base from V and 3 bases from J, with 10 bases between. This CDR3 is 15 amino acids long. DNA of the CDR3: TGTGCCAGCAGCTTAGGAACTAGTAACTACAATGAGCAGTTCTTC. Translation gives CASSLGTSNYNEQFF. Combining the CDR3 with reference TRBV7-6 and TRBJ2-1 gives the whole variable domain GAGVSQSPRYKVTKRGQDVALRCDPISGHVSLYWYRQALGQGPEFLTYFNYEAQQDKSGLPNDRFSAERPEGSISTLTIQRTEQRDSAMYRCASSLGTSNYNEQFFGPGTRLTVL.

The chain combines TRBV6-1 with TRBJ2-2, with D possibly matching TRBD1 (6 bases). The ends were cut back, 7 bases at V and 3 bases at J, with 12 bases in the middle. The CDR3 has 14 residues. CDR1 is MNHNS and CDR2 is SASEGT in the germline V gene. The CDR3 reads CASTPRGDTGELFF. The DNA for the CDR3 is TGTGCCAGCACCCCCAGGGGTGACACCGGGGAGCTGTTTTTT.

This rearrangement joins TRBV24-1 to TRBJ2-7; 9 bases match TRBD1. Trimming removed 9 bases from V and 1 base from J; junction bases left unmatched: 6. Germline V gene sequence: CDR1 KGHDR, CDR2 SFDVKD. CDR3 length equals 14 residues. In DNA, the CDR3 is TGTGCCACCGTCAGGACAGGGGCTTCCTACGAGCAGTACTTC. Its protein is CATVRTGASYEQYF.